Listed below are T cell receptor beta chains from one sample, sequenced in a study of blood T cell repertoires in COVID-19. The repertoire was sequenced with immunoSEQ multiplex PCR; TCRdb's copy has only in-frame clones and lacks some. This table has some 76,000 clones, approximately 90% appearing once. The sequenced material came from peripheral blood. The receptors were sampled from a young woman with acute or convalescent COVID-19. The CDR3 runs from the conserved cysteine through the conserved F or W. A D gene is named only where the DNA matches it firmly.

j_call,d_call,v_call,cdr3_aa
TRBJ1-6,-,TRBV10-1,CASSAGGLASPLHF
TRBJ2-5,-,TRBV9,CASSALPGGKETQYF
TRBJ2-7,-,TRBV19,CASSITRQDYEQYF
TRBJ1-2,TRBD1,TRBV18,CASSRGQEGNYYGYTF
TRBJ1-1,-,TRBV4-3,CASSQQGMNTEAFF
TRBJ2-3,TRBD2,TRBV7-8,CASSYGTSDTQYF
TRBJ1-2,-,TRBV19,CASSGGGDYGYTF
TRBJ2-3,-,TRBV12-3/TRBV12-4,CASSLGDTQYF
TRBJ2-7,-,TRBV5-8,CASSLGQTGTPTYEQYF
TRBJ2-1,TRBD2,TRBV19,CASSIQRGLADNEQFF
TRBJ2-5,-,TRBV28,CASGAGSAETQYF
TRBJ1-2,TRBD1,TRBV28,CASSPGGSYGYTF
TRBJ1-1,-,TRBV29-1,CSAKRTALNTEAFF
TRBJ2-5,-,TRBV19,CASSITSTEETQYF
TRBJ2-5,-,TRBV21-1,CASSKPGIGRVIQETQYF
TRBJ2-1,-,TRBV11-2,CASSFLPGSPYNEQFF
TRBJ1-3,-,TRBV4-2,CASSQDPSGNTIYF
TRBJ2-1,-,TRBV9,CASSGSQVPQIYNEQFF
TRBJ2-7,TRBD1,TRBV30,CAWSDRDRAFNEQYF
TRBJ2-6,TRBD1,TRBV5-5,CASRRQGAGGANVLTF
TRBJ2-1,-,TRBV3-1/TRBV3-2,CASSPVGQGMTYNEQFF
TRBJ2-3,TRBD2,TRBV4-1,CASSQEPVAGGHADTQYF
TRBJ2-5,TRBD1,TRBV11-2,CASSLLLGTEETQYF
TRBJ2-1,TRBD2,TRBV28,CASSFRTSRGGIKNEQFF
TRBJ1-5,-,TRBV6-6,CASSDLARPQHF
TRBJ1-2,-,TRBV7-2,CASSFKVSPDYGYTF
TRBJ2-3,TRBD2,TRBV4-3,CASSRKGVAGGPDDTQYF
TRBJ2-1,TRBD2,TRBV3-1/TRBV3-2,CASSQELAGGGYNEQFF
TRBJ1-3,-,TRBV28,CASSSGGVSGNTIYF
TRBJ1-3,-,TRBV28,CASSGTGTTGNTIYF
TRBJ2-7,TRBD1,TRBV19,CASSPGQLYEQYF
TRBJ2-7,TRBD1,TRBV25-1,CASSEYRGGSSYEQYF
TRBJ2-2,TRBD2,TRBV9,CASSASFGTSGRVTGELFF
TRBJ1-1,-,TRBV18,CASSLSVGGWTEAFF
TRBJ1-2,-,TRBV27,CASTKRPGLFNYGYTF
TRBJ2-3,TRBD2,TRBV11-2,CASSLSGLAGPPFTDTQYF
TRBJ1-2,-,TRBV7-9,CASRLGGGGYTF
TRBJ2-7,-,TRBV3-1/TRBV3-2,CASSQAESEQYF
TRBJ1-5,TRBD1,TRBV19,CASSIRDSNNQPQHF
TRBJ2-7,TRBD1,TRBV6-5,CASGETGSSYEQYF
TRBJ2-2,-,TRBV6-5,CASRDGQNTGELFF
TRBJ2-1,TRBD1,TRBV6-5,CASSVTGSNEQFF
TRBJ2-7,TRBD1,TRBV5-1,CASSRQGAYEQYF
TRBJ2-7,-,TRBV11-2,CASSLGNGGRTAYEQYF
TRBJ2-5,TRBD1,TRBV11-2,CASSDGQGVGETQYF